Shown below are 22 T cell receptor beta chains from a single sample sequenced in a study of T cell responses to AZD1222 COVID-19 vaccine. TCRdb's copy holds only in-frame clones and misses some; the assay was immunoSEQ multiplex PCR. The top ten hold around 4% of the sample, which has 95,000 or so clones, around 90% seen once. The starting material was peripheral blood, obtained on day 0 of AZD1222 vaccination. These receptors were obtained from an adult in good health.

The chain carries TRBV28 and TRBJ2-1, with D possibly matching TRBD2 (6 bases). Per germline, CDR1 MDHEN and CDR2 SYDVKM. V dropped 4 bases and J dropped 2 bases, with 15 bases sitting between them. This CDR3 region has 16 residues. CDR3 in amino acids: CASSSNRDFTYNEQFF. The CDR3 coding sequence is TGTGCCAGCAGTTCTAACCGGGACTTTACCTACAATGAGCAGTTCTTC.

The rearrangement links TRBV15 to TRBJ2-1; D is unclear. The germline V and J ends were trimmed by 1 base and 2 bases, with 15 bases remaining between them. This CDR3 is 17 amino acids long. Germline loops: CDR1 LNHNV, CDR2 YYDKDF (reference sequence). The CDR3 spells CATSRGWAQRTYNEQFF. The CDR3 nucleotides are TGTGCCACCAGCAGAGGTTGGGCGCAGCGTACCTACAATGAGCAGTTCTTC.

The gene calls are TRBV25-1 and TRBJ2-1; TRBD1 or TRBD2 may be the D gene (6 bases each). This CDR3 is built from 15 residues. Looked up from germline, CDR1 is MGHDK and CDR2 is SYGVNS. The ends were cut back, 4 bases at V and 6 bases at J, with 16 bases in the middle. This CDR3 reads CASSAQGRGGNEQFF. The CDR3 DNA reads TGTGCCAGCAGTGCCCAGGGGCGGGGTGGCAATGAGCAGTTCTTC.

The V call is TRBV10-3, the J call TRBJ1-1, with 8 bases lining up with TRBD1. The CDR3 covers 15 residues. The ends lost 3 bases at V and 5 bases at J; junction bases unmatched: 8. In germline, CDR1 is ENHRY, CDR2 SYGVKD. The CDR3 DNA reads TGTGCCATCAGTGACCGACAGGGGTATGGGACTGAAGCTTTCTTT. This translates into CAISDRQGYGTEAFF.

CDR3 bases: TGTGCCAGTAGTATTCGGCCAGGGGGTAATGAAAAACTGTTTTTT. Its translation: CASSIRPGGNEKLFF. The chain has TRBV19 and TRBJ1-4, with 7 bases that match TRBD1. The CDR3 extends over 15 amino acids. CDR1 is LNHDA and CDR2 is SQIVND in the germline V gene (reference sequence). V dropped 3 bases and J dropped 4; count of bases not matched to a gene: 5.

V gene TRBV11-2 combines with J gene TRBJ1-4, with 7 bases aligning to TRBD1. Germline-derived CDR1 and CDR2 are SGHAT and FQNNGV. Trimming at V came to 6 bases and at J to 4 bases, leaving 5 bases not matched to a gene. The CDR3 is made up of 14 amino acids. This chain's CDR3 is CASSRQGRNEKLFF. CDR3 nucleotides: TGTGCCAGCAGTCGACAGGGCCGTAATGAAAAACTGTTTTTT.

Only a few counts were recorded for this clone. The CDR3 sequence is CASSEGLAGGNEQFF. The CDR3 region has the DNA TGTGCCAGCAGTGAGGGACTAGCGGGGGGCAATGAGCAGTTCTTC. V is TRBV6-4 and J is TRBJ2-1, with 15 positions matching TRBD2. V dropped 3 bases and J dropped 6; count of bases not matched to a gene: 0. Germline CDR1 MRHNA, CDR2 SNTAGT. This CDR3 contains 15 residues.

The rearrangement links TRBV28 to TRBJ1-6; the match to TRBD1 covers 10 bases. The CDR3 runs to 15 residues. Trimming took 5 bases from V and 8 from J; bases not matched to a gene: 6. Per germline, CDR1 MDHEN and CDR2 SYDVKM. The CDR3 region has the DNA TGTGCCAGCAGTGCCCCGGGACAGGGGTATTCACCCCTCCACTTT. Its translation: CASSAPGQGYSPLHF.

The chain links TRBV6-5 to TRBJ2-2; 7 bases map to TRBD1. The CDR3 totals 14 residues. V shed 8 bases, J shed 0 bases, and the junction held 3 bases outside the gene matches. Germline loops: CDR1 MNHEY, CDR2 SVGAGI. CDR3 amino acids: CASRQGANTGELFF. In nucleotides, the CDR3 is TGTGCCAGCCGACAGGGCGCGAACACCGGGGAGCTGTTTTTT.

The chain has TRBV5-4 and TRBJ1-3, with TRBD1 identical over 8 bases. The CDR3 runs to 16 residues. From germline, CDR1 is SGHNT and CDR2 YYREEE (reference sequence). V dropped 4 bases and J dropped 2; count of bases not matched to a gene: 8. The CDR3 loop is CASSADRGLAGNTIYF. The CDR3 bases are TGTGCCAGCAGCGCAGACAGGGGATTAGCTGGAAACACCATATATTTT.

V gene TRBV27 combines with J gene TRBJ1-2; possible D gene TRBD1, 6 bases. CDR1 MNHEY and CDR2 SMNVEV come from the germline V gene (reference sequence). There are 12 residues in the CDR3. V was cut by 6 bases and J by 4 bases, with 9 bases left in between. Written as DNA, the CDR3 is TGTGCCAGCAGGACAGGCTTCTATGGCTACACCTTC. Translating gives CASRTGFYGYTF.

The chain couples TRBV5-1 to TRBJ2-3; D assignment may be TRBD1 or TRBD2 (5 bases each). Germline values: CDR1 SGHRS, CDR2 YFSETQ. V was pared by 4 bases and J by 8 bases, with 8 bases between. This CDR3 comprises 11 residues. CDR3 sequence: CASSTRGTQYF. CDR3 nucleotide sequence: TGCGCCAGCAGCACTAGGGGTACGCAGTATTTT.

The DNA for the CDR3 is TGTGCCACCAGCCCAGGCGGAGACACTGAAGCTTTCTTT. Its translation is CATSPGGDTEAFF. This chain uses TRBV25-1 with TRBJ1-1, with no clear D. The CDR3 is 13 residues long. Trimming left V 10 bases short and J 3 bases short, with 15 bases between. Germline-derived CDR1 and CDR2 are MGHDK and SYGVNS. The full variable domain, with the rest looked up from reference TRBV25-1 and TRBJ1-1, is EADIYQTPRYLVIGTGKKITLECSQTMGHDKMYWYQQDPGMELHLIHYSYGVNSTEKGDLSSESTVSRIRTEHFPLTLESARPSHTSQYLCATSPGGDTEAFFGQGTRLTVV.

The rearrangement uses TRBV19 and TRBJ2-1, with 9 bases fitting TRBD1. The CDR3 contains 14 residues. CDR1 LNHDA and CDR2 SQIVND come from the germline V gene (reference sequence). V gave up 3 bases and J gave up 5 bases; unmatched junction bases: 2. The CDR3 protein is CASSIRTGDNEQFF. The CDR3 DNA follows: TGTGCCAGTAGTATTCGGACAGGGGACAATGAGCAGTTCTTC. Using reference TRBV19 and TRBJ2-1 for the parts outside the CDR3, the full variable domain is DGGITQSPKYLFRKEGQNVTLSCEQNLNHDAMYWYRQDPGQGLRLIYYSQIVNDFQKGDIAEGYSVSREKKESFPLTVTSAQKNPTAFYLCASSIRTGDNEQFFGPGTRLTVL.

The J gene is TRBJ1-4, the V gene TRBV29-1, with a tentative D call TRBD1 (6 bases). Germline V gene data show CDR1 as SQVTM and CDR2 as ANQGSEA. This CDR3 comprises 16 residues. Deletions cut 4 bases from V and 0 bases from J, with 15 bases between. The CDR3 DNA follows: TGCAGCGTTGCGGACAAGGGGGGCGCAACTAATGAAAAACTGTTTTTT. This gives the protein CSVADKGGATNEKLFF.

The V call is TRBV11-2, the J call TRBJ2-7; 7 nucleotides agree with TRBD1. The CDR3 extends over 14 amino acids. After removal of 5 bases from V and 0 bases from J, the junction contained 4 bases not matched to a gene. CDR1 and CDR2 (germline): SGHAT, FQNNGV. The CDR3 DNA is TGTGCCAGCAGCCGGGACAGAATCTCCTACGAGCAGTACTTC. The encoded protein is CASSRDRISYEQYF. Supplemented by reference TRBV11-2 and TRBJ2-7, the full variable domain reads EAGVAQSPRYKIIEKRQSVAFWCNPISGHATLYWYQQILGQGPKLLIQFQNNGVVDDSQLPKDRFSAERLKGVDSTLKIQPAKLEDSAVYLCASSRDRISYEQYFGPGTRLTVT.

The chain combines TRBV4-3 with TRBJ2-5, with 8 nucleotides matching TRBD2. The CDR3 totals 15 residues. CDR1 is LGHNA and CDR2 is YSLEER in the germline V gene. V lost 0 bases to trimming and J lost 4 bases; unmatched junction nucleotides: 4. In nucleotides, the CDR3 is TGCGCCAGCAGCCAAGACGGGAGGGGGGGAGAGACCCAGTACTTC. Its translation: CASSQDGRGGETQYF.

The gene calls are TRBV9 and TRBJ1-3; D is perhaps TRBD1 (5 bases). CDR1 is SGDLS, CDR2 YYNGEE, per germline. Deletions cut 0 bases from V and 0 bases from J, with 10 bases between. The CDR3 extends over 16 amino acids. The CDR3, as DNA: TGTGCCAGCAGCGTAGGGGACCCGAGCTCTGGAAACACCATATATTTT. This translates into CASSVGDPSSGNTIYF.

This clone appeared a few times. The V gene is TRBV5-1, the J gene TRBJ1-1; possibly TRBD1 for D (5 bases). The germline V and J ends were trimmed by 3 bases and 1 base, with 13 bases remaining between them. Germline V gene data show CDR1 as SGHRS and CDR2 as YFSETQ. There are 15 residues in the CDR3. CDR3 nucleotide sequence: TGCGCCAGCAGCTCCGTCGAAGGGGCGAACACTGAAGCTTTCTTT. Translation: CASSSVEGANTEAFF.

The chain combines TRBV11-2 with TRBJ2-1, with 16 bases lining up with TRBD2. Germline CDR1 and CDR2: SGHAT and FQNNGV. The CDR3 has 17 amino acids. Trimming cost V 7 bases and J 6 bases; bases outside gene matches: 9. The CDR3: CASTLGLAGGPSNEQFF. The CDR3 DNA sequence: TGTGCCAGCACCCTGGGACTAGCGGGGGGGCCGAGCAATGAGCAGTTCTTC.

The chain combines TRBV2 with TRBJ2-5, with 7 bases fitting TRBD2. The germline V gene has CDR1 SNHLY and CDR2 FYNNEI. The CDR3 totals 14 residues. The trim removed 6 bases at V and 5 bases at J, leaving 9 bases unmatched. CDR3 coding DNA: TGTGCCAGCAGCGTACGCGGGGGACGGGAGACCCAGTACTTC. Protein sequence: CASSVRGGRETQYF.

Only a few counts were recorded for this clone. V gene TRBV5-4 combines with J gene TRBJ2-7; 10 positions match TRBD2. CDR3 length: 16 residues. J gave up 2 bases and V 0 bases, and 5 bases lay outside the gene matches. Germline CDR1 SGHNT, CDR2 YYREEE (reference sequence). The CDR3 sequence is CASSLAGSGGAYEQYF. CDR3 coding DNA: TGTGCCAGCAGCTTGGCCGGGAGCGGGGGGGCCTACGAGCAGTACTTC.